These 5 T cell receptor beta chains were all obtained from the same sample, sequenced in a study of graft-versus-host responses after intestinal transplantation. Their recognized antigens are unknown. The table came from immunoSEQ multiplex PCR; TCRdb's copy has only in-frame clones and leaves some out. Of approximately 94,000 clones detected, roughly nine tenths appear once; the ten largest clones hold 0.85% to 1%. The sequencing used unstimulated CD4+ T cells sorted from spleen or lymph node cells, collected before transplant. These receptors originate from a human donor who was the organ donor for an intestinal transplant.

The V call is TRBV5-8, the J call TRBJ1-4; D is unclear. V lost 6 bases and J lost 0, with 9 bases in between. The CDR3 runs 14 residues. Looked up from germline, CDR1 is SGHTS and CDR2 is YDEGEE. As DNA, the CDR3 is TGTGCCAGCACCATCGAGGCAACTAATGAAAAACTGTTTTTT. Translating it yields CASTIEATNEKLFF.

The genes are TRBV10-2 and TRBJ2-3, with a possible D match to TRBD2 (7 bases). Trimming left V 0 bases short and J 8 bases short, with 12 bases between. The CDR3 sequence is 14 residues long. Germline-derived CDR1 and CDR2 are WSHSY and SAAADI. In DNA form, the CDR3 reads TGCGCCAGCAGTGAGTCGGGGGGAGGGGGTACGCAGTATTTT. Protein sequence: CASSESGGGGTQYF.

The genes are TRBV5-1 and TRBJ2-5; 8 nucleotides line up with TRBD1. The trim removed 1 base at V and 2 bases at J, leaving 4 bases unmatched. Per the germline V gene, CDR1 is SGHRS and CDR2 is YFSETQ. This CDR3 comprises 15 residues. CDR3: CASSLPHRGQETQYF. CDR3 bases: TGCGCCAGCAGCTTGCCCCACAGGGGGCAAGAGACCCAGTACTTC. Drawing the rest from reference TRBV5-1 and TRBJ2-5, the complete variable domain is KAGVTQTPRYLIKTRGQQVTLSCSPISGHRSVSWYQQTPGQGLQFLFEYFSETQRNKGNFPGRFSGRQFSNSRSEMNVSTLELGDSALYLCASSLPHRGQETQYFGPGTRLLVL.

The chain employs TRBV28 and TRBJ1-1; D gene uncertain. Germline values: CDR1 MDHEN, CDR2 SYDVKM. Trimming cost V 3 bases and J 8 bases, with 16 bases left between them. CDR3 length equals 14 residues. The CDR3 protein is CASSLSPGIIEAFF. CDR3 nucleotides: TGTGCCAGCAGTTTGTCTCCCGGGATTATCGAAGCTTTCTTT.

The V gene is TRBV19, the J gene TRBJ2-2; the D is unclear. Germline values: CDR1 LNHDA, CDR2 SQIVND (reference sequence). This CDR3 is 13 amino acids long. V was cut by 4 bases and J by 4 bases, with 7 bases left in between. The DNA of the CDR3 is TGTGCCAGTAGTACGGGCCTCACCGGGGAGCTGTTTTTT. It translates to CASSTGLTGELFF.